This T cell receptor beta chain originates from a study of blood T cell repertoires in COVID-19. This CDR3 spans 15 amino acids. Clones were read by immunoSEQ multiplex PCR, and TCRdb kept only the in-frame ones, dropping some. The top ten clones hold roughly a tenth of a sample with 310,000 or so clones, around nine tenths of them seen once. Ages ranged from about 18 to 89 years, with residence in 24 US areas. This sequence was found in a woman aged 35 to 49 who had recovered from COVID-19. The specimen sequenced was PBMCs or T cells enriched from blood (not recorded which). The chain uses TRBV21-1 and TRBJ1-1. TRBV21-1 corresponds to a pseudogene. The CDR3 DNA is TGTGCCAGCAGCAAAGTGGAGGAGCGGAACACTGAAGCTTTCTTT. It translates to CASSKVEERNTEAFF.